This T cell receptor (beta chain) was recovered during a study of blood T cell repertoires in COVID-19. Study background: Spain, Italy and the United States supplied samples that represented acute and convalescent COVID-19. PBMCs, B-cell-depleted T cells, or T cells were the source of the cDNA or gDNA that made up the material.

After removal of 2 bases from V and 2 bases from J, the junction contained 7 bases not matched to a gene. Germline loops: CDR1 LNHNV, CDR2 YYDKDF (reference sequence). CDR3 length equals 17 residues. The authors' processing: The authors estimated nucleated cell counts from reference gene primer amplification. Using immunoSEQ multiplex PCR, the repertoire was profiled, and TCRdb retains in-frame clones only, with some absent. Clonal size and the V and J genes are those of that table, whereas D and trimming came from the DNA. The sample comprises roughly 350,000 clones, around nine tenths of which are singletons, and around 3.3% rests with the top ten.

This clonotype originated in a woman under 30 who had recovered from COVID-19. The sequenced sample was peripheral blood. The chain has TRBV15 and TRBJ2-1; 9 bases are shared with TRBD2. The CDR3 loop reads CATSRIWAGGPYNEQFF. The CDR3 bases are TGTGCCACCAGCAGAATATGGGCGGGAGGGCCCTACAATGAGCAGTTCTTC.